This TCR beta chain was recorded in a study of OX40 agonist ivuxolimab in advanced cancers. Turning to the study itself: It was permissible to have had prior anti-PD-1, anti-PD-L1 or anti-CTLA-4 therapy, and more than 30% had some. Points from the study as a whole: Antigens targeted by the expanded peripheral T cells were not determined. Fewer expanded clones were found on average in CD4+ than in CD8+ T cells.

The assay was immunoSEQ multiplex PCR, and TCRdb's table has in-frame clones only and misses some. The sample lists approximately 69,000 clones; 60% to 85% were seen once. The CDR3 totals 12 residues. The V gene's germline CDR1 is MDHEN and CDR2 SYDVKM. V lost 6 bases and J lost 5; bases outside the gene matches: 3. Patients who had autoimmune disease history or got systemic immunosuppression were left out. This clone has only a few counts. Its antigen is unknown. This chain links TRBV28 with TRBJ1-1, with TRBD1 matching 7 bases. The sequencing used CD4+ or CD8+ T cells sorted from blood, collected in a trial of the OX40 agonist ivuxolimab. The clonotype was recovered from an adult with an advanced solid tumor such as melanoma, head and neck, liver or kidney cancer. CDR3 sequence: CASRVQGTEAFF. CDR3 DNA: TGTGCCAGCAGGGTACAGGGGACTGAAGCTTTCTTT. The variable domain in full, completed from reference TRBV28 and TRBJ1-1, reads DVKVTQSSRYLVKRTGEKVFLECVQDMDHENMFWYRQDPGLGLRLIYFSYDVKMKEKGDIPEGYSVSREKKERFSLILESASTNQTSMYLCASRVQGTEAFFGQGTRLTVV.